This T cell receptor beta chain emerged from a study of shared clonotypes between healthy human individuals (dated by TCRdb to about 2020). The study in broad terms: The cohort included three men and a couple of women between 18 and 49 years of age. The study deeply sequenced blood TCR repertoires of five healthy adults to estimate repertoire size and the extent of clonotype sharing between individuals. Leukapheresis yielded between about 0.85 and 10 billion PBMCs per donor. Different laboratories and diverse techniques were used to prepare libraries and sequence TCR repertoires, to increase sequencing depth and limit assay-specific biases. Overall results and qualifications from the work: Pairwise subsampling indicated that sequencing depth was expected to affect the degree of clonotype sharing among donors. Sampling was limited to blood, and TCR repertoires in tissue likely differ from TCR repertoires in blood. The genetic and exposure-history diversity represented was limited by the small number of donors.

Using the deep immunoSEQ assay, TCR CDR3 regions were amplified from genomic DNA by multiplex PCR. Extracted genomic DNA from each cell subset was spread evenly across all wells of several immunoSEQ 96-well plates, with each plate serving as a replicate. Each replicate PCR for unsorted PBMC received about 0.3 ug genomic DNA, equal to tens of thousands of T cell genomes. Ten immunoSEQ deep assay plates were used to sequence the unsorted PBMC genomic DNA. The purified libraries were quantified using a Qubit 3.0 fluorometer, sized with a Bioanalyzer 2100, and then quantified again using the KAPA Library Quantification kit. Every immunoSEQ 96-well plate was sequenced on a dedicated single-read 150-cycle Illumina NextSeq 550 flow cell. The original pipeline was this. The immunoSEQ output contained only junctional sequences without quality scores, so filtering could not match that applied to full-length reads. Sequences were annotated with PyIR, a Python wrapper for IgBLAST v1.9, and V/J genes and CDR3 were assigned using IMGT germline references. Reads were removed for weak V/J assignments (E-value above 1e-6), missing CDR3, stop codons, out-of-frame junctions, or ambiguous translated residues. V3J clonotypes were defined by identical inferred V gene, J gene, and CDR3 amino acid sequence. To compute the percentage overlap between repertoires, the number of shared unique clonotypes was divided by the size of the smaller repertoire. Three approaches were used to assess repertoire richness: RTK rarefaction, the Chao1 estimator, and Recon v2.1 estimates of unobserved clonotypes. TCRdb retrieved this table from immuneACCESS and kept in-frame rearrangements only. Not all clones are present; in checked studies, unresolved V genes account for under half, and no reason is known for the remainder. V, J and clone size derive from that table, while D and trimming were established from the DNA sequence. The sample has 450,000 to 650,000 clones on record, around 78% of them singletons. Around 12% of the sample comes from the top ten.

The CDR3 contains 14 residues, cysteine and phenylalanine counted. Only CDR3 DNA is held: 42 bases, read in frame from base 1. CDR1 MDHEN and CDR2 SYDVKM were looked up in the germline V gene. Ends trimmed: V by 7 bases, J by 4 bases; bases unmatched to a gene: 3. The donors were healthy, HIV-negative adults with no recently reported acute infections or vaccinations. Every donor was a Caucasian adult living in Nashville, Tennessee, USA. For unsorted samples, 96 million or so PBMCs were counted, and genomic DNA was extracted using the QIAamp DNA Blood Mini kit. Blood was obtained by leukapheresis, after which PBMCs were separated by Ficoll-Histopaque density gradient centrifugation and cryopreserved in liquid nitrogen vapor phase. About this clone: The clone's antigen remains unknown. The sample holds no much larger clone one base away, and base qualities are not on file.

The sequence is built from TRBV28 and TRBJ2-1; 11 junctional bases match TRBD2. The origin of this receptor is a woman between 40 and 55 years old in good health. Some clones in this sample may be carry-over from other donors' samples. Material: PBMCs. The nucleotide sequence is TGTGCCAGCAATATAGCGGGAGGGTACAATGAGCAGTTCTTC. The resulting protein is CASNIAGGYNEQFF.